Given below is one TCR beta chain in context. The sample belongs to a study of blood T cell repertoires in COVID-19. Study context: COVID-19 samples from acute and convalescent phases originated in the United States, Italy and Spain.

Data came from immunoSEQ multiplex PCR; TCRdb stores just in-frame clones and leaves some out. The repertoire holds 35,000 to 55,000 clones, with under 85% as singletons. The CDR3 sequence is 17 residues long. V gave up 5 bases and J gave up 3 bases, with 17 bases separating them. Germline CDR1 and CDR2: MNHNY and SVGAGI (reference sequence). The receptor comes from a man aged 55 to 70 with active COVID-19. The sample comprised peripheral blood. This sequence joins TRBV6-6 and TRBJ1-6; possibly TRBD1 for D (5 bases). The CDR3 sequence is CASSPIGVLSYNSPLHF. In DNA form, the CDR3 reads TGTGCCAGCAGTCCTATAGGGGTGTTGAGCTATAATTCACCCCTCCACTTT.